The clone carrying this T cell receptor (beta chain) was observed a handful of times. Antigen unknown. This specimen belongs to a study of response to subunit inactivated influenza vaccine. TCRdb ran MiXCR on the RT-PCR reads and lists one entry per CDR3 protein. The table lists around 530,000 distinct CDR3 sequences, roughly 10% of them singletons. The study's findings and limits: T cells newly recruited by each seasonal influenza vaccination are few, the authors suggested.

The CDR3 runs 14 residues. In germline, CDR1 is DFQATT, CDR2 SNEGSKA (reference sequence). V dropped 6 bases and J dropped 0 bases, with 9 bases sitting between them. Material: PBMCs from blood, obtained on the day of vaccination. This clonotype originated in a man aged 50-60 years who received an inactivated influenza vaccine. The rearrangement uses TRBV20-1 and TRBJ2-6; no clear D. CDR3 in DNA: TGCAGTGCGAGGAAGCGCTCTGGGGCCAACGTCCTGACTTTC. It specifies CSARKRSGANVLTF.